Below, 12 T cell receptor beta chains from the same sample are listed, as sequenced in a study of blood T cells in healthy people across ages. Primed by a sample-barcoded 5' primer and a J-beta primer mix, a second PCR proceeded for 7 to 11 cycles. TCRdb redid the calling of the 5' RACE reads with MiXCR, one entry per CDR3 protein. This table holds around 2 million distinct CDR3 sequences, roughly 43% found once. The sequenced material came from blood. The receptors were gathered from a human donor in good health.

This rearrangement joins TRBV29-1 to TRBJ2-2; TRBD1 aligns across 10 bases. CDR3 length: 14 amino acids. V lost 4 bases, J lost 6 bases, and 5 bases stayed unmatched. CDR1 is SQVTM and CDR2 is ANQGSEA in the germline V gene. The CDR3 spells CSVVGQGKAGELFF. The CDR3 bases are TGCAGCGTTGTGGGACAGGGGAAGGCCGGGGAGCTGTTTTTT.

This clonotype was seen only a few times. For the CDR3, the DNA is TGCGCCAGCAGCTTGGCCCTGCGGGGGGGCCTAACCCGCTACAATGAGCAGTTCTTC. Amino acids: CASSLALRGGLTRYNEQFF. The J gene is TRBJ2-1, the V gene TRBV5-1; 9 bases align to TRBD2. The V and J ends lost 0 bases and 3 bases, in that order; junction bases with no gene match: 13. The CDR3 is 19 amino acids. Germline lookup yields CDR1 SGHRS and CDR2 YFSETQ. The full variable domain, its missing parts supplied by reference TRBV5-1 and TRBJ2-1, is KAGVTQTPRYLIKTRGQQVTLSCSPISGHRSVSWYQQTPGQGLQFLFEYFSETQRNKGNFPGRFSGRQFSNSRSEMNVSTLELGDSALYLCASSLALRGGLTRYNEQFFGPGTRLTVL.

V and J are TRBV5-1 and TRBJ1-1; D not resolved. The CDR3 contains 15 residues. V was pared by 0 bases and J by 4 bases, with 13 bases between. The germline V gene encodes CDR1 SGHRS and CDR2 YFSETQ. For the CDR3, the DNA is TGCGCCAGCAGCTTGGTACCCCAGCGAGGCACTGAAGCTTTCTTT. Translated, it gives CASSLVPQRGTEAFF.

The CDR3 DNA is TGTGCCAGCACCTCAACTGGGACAGGGGTCGAGCAGTACTTC. As protein: CASTSTGTGVEQYF. This chain connects TRBV3-1 to TRBJ2-7; 10 bases agree with TRBD1. Germline V lookup: CDR1 LGHDT, CDR2 YNNKEL (reference sequence). The CDR3 totals 14 residues. Trimming took 7 bases from V and 6 from J; bases not matched to a gene: 9.

There are many counts of this clonotype. V is TRBV4-3 and J is TRBJ2-6; D remains ambiguous. V lost 4 bases to trimming and J lost 1 base, with 11 bases between them. The CDR3 loop spans 16 amino acids. In germline, CDR1 is LGHNA, CDR2 YSLEER. The CDR3 sequence is CASSPGRTSGANVLTF. CDR3 sequence (DNA): TGCGCCAGCAGCCCAGGTCGCACTTCTGGGGCCAACGTCCTGACTTTC.

V is TRBV20-1 and J is TRBJ2-5; the match to TRBD2 covers 10 bases. Trimming removed 7 bases from V and 4 bases from J; junction bases left unmatched: 9. The CDR3 consists of 14 residues. Germline-derived CDR1 and CDR2 are DFQATT and SNEGSKA (reference sequence). CDR3 nucleotide sequence: TGCAGTGTGCTAGCGGGGGTGTACCCAGAGACCCAGTACTTC. Encoded protein: CSVLAGVYPETQYF.

This clonotype was recorded a few times. The chain is built from TRBV12-3 or TRBV12-4 and TRBJ2-5; D not certain. This CDR3 contains 12 residues. The germline V and J ends were trimmed by 3 bases and 9 bases, with 11 bases remaining between them. Here the CDR3 reads CASSFTAVAQYF. In DNA, the CDR3 is TGTGCCAGCAGTTTTACGGCGGTTGCCCAGTACTTC.

This clonotype was counted a few times. The junction does not match germline at one end; this may be a read error. This chain links TRBV6-2 or TRBV6-3 with TRBJ2-1; D may be TRBD2 (5 bases). The CDR3 extends over 12 amino acids. Germline-derived CDR1 and CDR2 are MNHEY and SVGEGT. DNA of the CDR3: TGTGCCAGCCGAGACTACAACAATGAGCGGTTCTTC. Protein: CASRDYNNERFF.

This chain uses TRBV15 with TRBJ1-2; 8 bases are a match to TRBD1. Germline trimming cut 4 bases from V and 8 bases from J; bases unmatched to any gene: 6. In germline, CDR1 is LNHNV, CDR2 YYDKDF (reference sequence). The CDR3 is 13 residues long. The CDR3 spells CATSNTGGRGYTF. The CDR3 DNA sequence: TGTGCCACCAGCAATACAGGGGGTCGGGGCTACACCTTC.

This clonotype appeared a single time. This chain joins TRBV6-2 or TRBV6-3 and TRBJ2-1, with 14 bases fitting TRBD2. Germline V lookup: CDR1 MNHEY, CDR2 SVGEGT. Trimming took 0 bases from V and 8 from J; bases not matched to a gene: 3. This CDR3 has 16 residues. CDR3: CASSYSTSGGADEQFF. CDR3 DNA sequence: TGTGCCAGCAGTTACTCGACTAGCGGGGGGGCGGATGAGCAGTTCTTC.

The chain uses TRBV24-1 and TRBJ2-1, with TRBD2 matching 10 bases. The germline gives CDR1 KGHDR, CDR2 SFDVKD. The CDR3 has 16 residues. Trimming cost V 2 bases and J 3 bases; bases outside gene matches: 3. CDR3 sequence: CATSDSQRGGYNEQFF. As DNA, the CDR3 is TGTGCCACCAGTGATTCGCAGCGGGGGGGCTACAATGAGCAGTTCTTC.

This clonotype was picked up a small number of times. The chain has TRBV4-1 and TRBJ2-7; the match to TRBD2 covers 8 bases. Germline-derived CDR1 and CDR2 are MGHRA and YSYEKL. V shed 3 bases and J 1 base; nucleotides not matched to a gene: 14. CDR3 length: 18 amino acids. CDR3 sequence: CASSQTLGAGAISYEQYF. The CDR3 DNA follows: TGCGCCAGCAGCCAGACCCTGGGAGCGGGGGCCATTTCCTACGAGCAGTACTTC.